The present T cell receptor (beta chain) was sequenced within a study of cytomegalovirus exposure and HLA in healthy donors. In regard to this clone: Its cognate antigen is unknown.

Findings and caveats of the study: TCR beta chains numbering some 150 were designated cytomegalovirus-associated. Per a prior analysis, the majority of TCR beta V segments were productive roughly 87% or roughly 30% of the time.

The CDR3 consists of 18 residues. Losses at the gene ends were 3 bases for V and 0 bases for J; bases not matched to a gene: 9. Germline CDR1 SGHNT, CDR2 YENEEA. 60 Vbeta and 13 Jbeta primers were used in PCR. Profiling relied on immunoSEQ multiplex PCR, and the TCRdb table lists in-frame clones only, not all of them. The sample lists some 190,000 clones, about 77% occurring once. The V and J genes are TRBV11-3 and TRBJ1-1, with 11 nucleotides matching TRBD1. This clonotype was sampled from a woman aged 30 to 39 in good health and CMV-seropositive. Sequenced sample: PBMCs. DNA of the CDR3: TGTGCCAGCAGCTTGCGAATCGGGACAGGGGGTTTGAACACTGAAGCTTTCTTT. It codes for CASSLRIGTGGLNTEAFF.